One sample yielded the 25 T cell receptor beta chains listed below, sequenced in a study of cytomegalovirus exposure and HLA in healthy donors. Amplification used 60 Vbeta primers and 13 Jbeta primers. Assay used: immunoSEQ multiplex PCR; TCRdb lists only in-frame clones, some missing. The sample yields under 85,000 clones, around 81% seen once. Sequencing was carried out using PBMCs. These receptor sequences come from a middle-aged man in good health and CMV-seronegative.

The chain has TRBV29-1 and TRBJ2-7; 9 bases map to TRBD2. The J segment lost 3 bases and the V segment lost 3 bases, leaving 9 bases of the junction unmatched. CDR1 is SQVTM and CDR2 is ANQGSEA in the germline V gene. The CDR3 is 15 residues long. CDR3 sequence: CSVDSREGQGYEQYF. For the CDR3, the DNA is TGCAGCGTTGATTCGCGGGAGGGCCAGGGCTACGAGCAGTACTTC.

The chain is built from TRBV7-6 and TRBJ2-1, with D maybe TRBD2 (6 bases). The V end was cut by 5 bases, the J end by 2 bases, with 19 bases between. Germline V CDR1 and CDR2: SGHVS, FNYEAQ. The CDR3 has 17 amino acids. The CDR3 sequence is CASSPSLQRAPYNEQFF. DNA of the CDR3: TGTGCCAGCAGCCCATCCCTCCAGCGGGCCCCCTACAATGAGCAGTTCTTC.

The chain combines TRBV7-9 with TRBJ2-2; D remains ambiguous. CDR3 length: 13 amino acids. From germline, CDR1 is SEHNR and CDR2 FQNEAQ (reference sequence). V was cut by 8 bases and J by 4 bases, with 11 bases left in between. The CDR3 DNA sequence: TGTGCCAGCTCTTCCGGAGCCACCGGGGAGCTGTTTTTT. It codes for CASSSGATGELFF. The variable domain in full, completed from reference TRBV7-9 and TRBJ2-2, reads DTGVSQNPRHKITKRGQNVTFRCDPISEHNRLYWYRQTLGQGPEFLTYFQNEAQLEKSRLLSDRFSAERPKGSFSTLEIQRTEQGDSAMYLCASSSGATGELFFGEGSRLTVL.

The chain links TRBV9 to TRBJ2-2, with 8 bases aligning to TRBD2. CDR1 is SGDLS and CDR2 is YYNGEE in the germline V gene. CDR3 length: 16 amino acids. The V gene end was trimmed by 3 bases and the J gene end by 2 bases; junction bases not matched to a gene: 6. The CDR3 DNA reads TGTGCCAGCAGCGCCGGGGTAGCGGGAAACACCGGGGAGCTGTTTTTT. Its protein is CASSAGVAGNTGELFF. Using reference TRBV9 and TRBJ2-2 for the parts outside the CDR3, the full variable domain is DSGVTQTPKHLITATGQRVTLRCSPRSGDLSVYWYQQSLDQGLQFLIQYYNGEERAKGNILERFSAQQFPDLHSELNLSSLELGDSALYFCASSAGVAGNTGELFFGEGSRLTVL.

The gene calls are TRBV7-3 and TRBJ2-5, with unresolved D. The CDR3 is 15 residues long. Trimming shortened V by 1 base and J by 2 bases, and 11 bases separated the two germline ends. The germline CDR1 and CDR2 sequences are SGHTA and FQGTGA. The CDR3 DNA reads TGTGCCAGCAGCTTAATTGGAAACGGGCAAGAGACCCAGTACTTC. The encoded protein is CASSLIGNGQETQYF.

The V gene is TRBV4-2, the J gene TRBJ1-4; unclear D gene. CDR1 and CDR2 from the germline V gene are LGHNA and YNFKEQ. This CDR3 has 18 residues. Trimming pared 3 bases from V and 5 bases from J, leaving 22 bases between. CDR3 DNA sequence: TGTGCCAGCAGCCACTCAACCTCTGCCAGTCCTGCCAATGAAAAACTGTTTTTT. Translation: CASSHSTSASPANEKLFF.

The chain is built from TRBV6-5 and TRBJ2-7; 9 bases align to TRBD1. The CDR3 covers 12 residues. Germline V CDR1 and CDR2: MNHEY, SVGAGI. The V segment lost 9 bases and the J segment 2 bases; nucleotides outside the gene matches: 2. For the CDR3, the DNA is TGTGCCAGTTGGGACAGGGCCTACGAGCAGTACTTC. Translating it yields CASWDRAYEQYF.

J is TRBJ1-2 and V is TRBV27, with 8 nucleotides matching TRBD1. Losses at the gene ends were 2 bases for V and 0 bases for J; bases not matched to a gene: 8. The germline gives CDR1 MNHEY, CDR2 SMNVEV (reference sequence). This CDR3 comprises 17 residues. The CDR3 here is CASSLDRGDAANYGYTF. Here the CDR3 DNA reads TGTGCCAGCAGTTTAGACAGGGGCGACGCAGCTAACTATGGCTACACCTTC.

In this sample, this clone turned up a few times. J is TRBJ2-5 and V is TRBV19; 9 bases match TRBD1. CDR1 is LNHDA, CDR2 SQIVND, per germline (reference sequence). The CDR3 spans 13 residues. With V trimmed by 6 bases and J by 5 bases, 4 bases remained unmatched. The CDR3 coding sequence is TGTGCCAGTAGCGGGACAGGGCGCGAGACCCAGTACTTC. Its translation: CASSGTGRETQYF.

The rearrangement uses TRBV29-1 and TRBJ2-3; 10 nucleotides match TRBD2. The J segment lost 4 bases and the V segment lost 3 bases, leaving 1 base of the junction unmatched. This CDR3 has 13 residues. CDR1 and CDR2 (germline): SQVTM, ANQGSEA. CDR3 sequence reads: CSVDLAGADTQYF. CDR3 nucleotides: TGCAGCGTTGATCTAGCGGGAGCAGATACGCAGTATTTT.

This clone was found a few times. The rearrangement links TRBV10-3 to TRBJ1-6, with 7 bases identical to TRBD1. Germline V gene data show CDR1 as ENHRY and CDR2 as SYGVKD. J gave up 9 bases and V 0 bases, and 5 bases lay outside the gene matches. The CDR3 runs to 15 residues. The CDR3 DNA reads as TGTGCCATCAGTGAGTCGAACAGGGGTGGTTCACCCCTCCACTTT. It is translated as CAISESNRGGSPLHF.

The chain uses TRBV5-6 and TRBJ2-7; weak D call: TRBD2 (5 bases). Looked up from germline, CDR1 is SGHDT and CDR2 is YYEEEE. The CDR3 has 12 residues. Trimming removed 3 bases from V and 7 bases from J, with 11 bases in between. The CDR3, as DNA: TGTGCCAGCAGCTGGGCAGAGGGAGAGCAGTACTTC. Residues: CASSWAEGEQYF.

V is TRBV7-2 and J is TRBJ1-5, with 10 bases matching TRBD1. The CDR3 extends over 15 amino acids. J was trimmed by 4 bases and V by 4 bases; bases with no gene match: 4. Germline CDR1 SGHTA, CDR2 FQGNSA. CDR3 amino acids: CASSWGQGQNQPQHF. For the CDR3, the DNA is TGTGCCAGCAGCTGGGGACAGGGGCAAAATCAGCCCCAGCATTTT.

This chain connects TRBV7-3 to TRBJ2-7, with a tentative D call TRBD2 (5 bases). Trimming shortened V by 1 base and J by 3 bases, and 13 bases separated the two germline ends. The germline V gene encodes CDR1 SGHTA and CDR2 FQGTGA. The CDR3 is made up of 15 amino acids. This CDR3 is CASSLNPSRSYEQYF. In DNA, the CDR3 is TGTGCCAGCAGCTTAAACCCTAGCCGCAGCTACGAGCAGTACTTC.

This clone came up once. This chain uses TRBV4-1 with TRBJ1-1; TRBD1 agrees at 7 bases. Germline V gene lookup returns CDR1 MGHRA and CDR2 YSYEKL. Trimming cost V 1 base and J 7 bases; bases outside gene matches: 9. The CDR3 runs to 15 residues. The CDR3 sequence: CASSQAYRGRVEAFF. CDR3 nucleotide sequence: TGCGCCAGCAGCCAAGCCTACAGGGGTCGGGTTGAAGCTTTCTTT.

This CDR3 reads CASSFSANEQFF. CDR3 DNA sequence: TGTGCCAGCAGTTTTTCTGCGAATGAGCAGTTCTTC. The genes are TRBV28 and TRBJ2-1; no clear D. V was cut by 3 bases and J by 7 bases, with 7 bases left in between. The length of the CDR3 is 12 residues. Germline V gene data show CDR1 as MDHEN and CDR2 as SYDVKM. Full variable domain (remainder filled in from reference TRBV28 and TRBJ2-1): DVKVTQSSRYLVKRTGEKVFLECVQDMDHENMFWYRQDPGLGLRLIYFSYDVKMKEKGDIPEGYSVSREKKERFSLILESASTNQTSMYLCASSFSANEQFFGPGTRLTVL.

The chain recombines TRBV6-5 with TRBJ2-5, with no clear D. The germline V gene encodes CDR1 MNHEY and CDR2 SVGAGI. Trimming took 5 bases from V and 7 from J, leaving 11 bases between them. The CDR3 is made up of 12 amino acids. The DNA for the CDR3 is TGTGCCAGCAGTGAGACCACGGGGACCCAGTACTTC. This translates into CASSETTGTQYF.

The V call is TRBV18, the J call TRBJ2-1; no reliable D call. V was pared by 3 bases and J by 4 bases, with 13 bases between. The CDR3 spans 15 residues. CDR1 is KGHSH and CDR2 is LQKENI in the germline V gene. CDR3 coding DNA: TGTGCCAGCTCACCCCCCCAGGTGGGTTACAATGAGCAGTTCTTC. Translating gives CASSPPQVGYNEQFF.

The chain combines TRBV5-1 with TRBJ2-6; D remains ambiguous. The ends were cut back, 0 bases at V and 0 bases at J, with 7 bases in the middle. CDR1 is SGHRS and CDR2 is YFSETQ in the germline V gene. The CDR3 covers 16 residues. As DNA, the CDR3 is TGCGCCAGCAGCTTGGTTCCAGGCTCTGGGGCCAACGTCCTGACTTTC. This encodes CASSLVPGSGANVLTF.

V and J are TRBV6-5 and TRBJ1-6, with D perhaps matching TRBD1 (5 bases). Trimming removed 0 bases at V and 10 bases at J, with 13 bases between. This CDR3 region has 15 residues. Germline V gene lookup returns CDR1 MNHEY and CDR2 SVGAGI. The CDR3 DNA reads TGTGCCAGCAGTTACTCTGGGGGGGGAGGATCACCCCTCCACTTT. It encodes CASSYSGGGGSPLHF.

This clone came up a few times. The chain links TRBV5-1 to TRBJ2-1, with 7 positions matching TRBD2. Germline-derived CDR1 and CDR2 are SGHRS and YFSETQ. V shed 8 bases, J shed 7 bases, and the junction held 15 bases outside the gene matches. CDR3 size: 15 residues. CDR3 residues: CASTPIGGGSNEQFF. The DNA of the CDR3 is TGCGCCAGTACACCTATCGGAGGCGGGAGTAATGAGCAGTTCTTC.

This clone has only a few counts. V usage is TRBV4-2 and J usage is TRBJ2-1; D may be TRBD2 (6 bases). The CDR3 spans 17 residues. V dropped 0 bases and J dropped 2 bases, with 14 bases sitting between them. Germline CDR1 reads LGHNA; CDR2 reads YNFKEQ. The DNA for the CDR3 is TGTGCCAGCAGCCAAGATTTGTCGGGGGAACCCTACAATGAGCAGTTCTTC. It translates to CASSQDLSGEPYNEQFF.

This clone showed up just a few times. CDR3 loop: CSVTGSGANVLTF. CDR3 nucleotide sequence: TGCAGCGTAACAGGGTCTGGGGCCAACGTCCTGACTTTC. The gene calls are TRBV29-1 and TRBJ2-6, with D tentatively TRBD1 (6 bases). The length of the CDR3 is 13 residues. Trimming removed 6 bases from V and 1 base from J, with 7 bases in between. The germline V gene has CDR1 SQVTM and CDR2 ANQGSEA. The whole variable domain, remainder taken from reference TRBV29-1 and TRBJ2-6, is SAVISQKPSRDICQRGTSLTIQCQVDSQVTMMFWYRQQPGQSLTLIATANQGSEATYESGFVIDKFPISRPNLTFSTLTVSNMSPEDSSIYLCSVTGSGANVLTFGAGSRLTVL.

The gene calls are TRBV11-2 and TRBJ1-1, with D perhaps TRBD1 (6 bases). Germline V gene data show CDR1 as SGHAT and CDR2 as FQNNGV. V was pared by 0 bases and J by 5 bases, with 13 bases between. This CDR3 has 15 amino acids. The CDR3 region has the DNA TGTGCCAGCAGCTTAGAACCGGGGACAAGGACTGAAGCTTTCTTT. Amino acid sequence: CASSLEPGTRTEAFF.

This chain connects TRBV4-2 to TRBJ1-5; no clear D gene. The CDR3 has 16 amino acids. The ends were cut back, 0 bases at V and 7 bases at J, with 16 bases in the middle. Germline-derived CDR1 and CDR2 are LGHNA and YNFKEQ. CDR3 sequence (DNA): TGTGCCAGCAGCCAAGAGAGGGCCGGGGTCGGGCAGCCCCAGCATTTT. It specifies CASSQERAGVGQPQHF.